This T cell receptor (beta chain) stems from a study of technical replicates of blood from four donors. V was trimmed by 3 bases and J by 1 base, leaving 14 bases between them. Per germline, CDR1 MGHRA and CDR2 YSYEKL. There are 16 residues in the CDR3. Profiling relied on immunoSEQ multiplex PCR, and the TCRdb table lists in-frame clones only, not all of them. The sample holds fewer than 90,000 clones; about 90% are singletons and the top ten take about 0.4%. The TCR comes from a human donor in good health. The material sequenced was T cells isolated from PBMCs. The rearrangement uses TRBV4-1 and TRBJ2-3; D possibly corresponds to TRBD1 (5 bases). CDR3 DNA sequence: TGCGCCAGCAGCCATCTGGCTCAGGGTCGCACAGATACGCAGTATTTT. This codes for CASSHLAQGRTDTQYF.